The rows below give T cell receptor beta chains drawn from one sample of a study of T cells after yellow fever vaccination. One entry per CDR3 protein results from TCRdb running MiXCR on the 5' RACE reads. The sample has approximately 510,000 distinct CDR3 sequences, 21% seen once. The sequencing here drew on PBMCs, taken more than 20 days after the first yellow fever vaccination. The receptors stem from a man aged 18 to 30 who received the YFV17D yellow fever vaccine. CDR3s include the opening cysteine and the closing phenylalanine or tryptophan. D genes are given only for firm matches. Some rows mark clone size as missing; the rest say once, few, many or name a class of expanded clone.

CDR3aa: CASSLVGQGIYGYTF
CDR3nt: TGTGCCAGCAGCTTAGTTGGACAGGGGATCTATGGCTACACCTTC
d_gene: TRBD1
v_gene: TRBV7-2
abundance: few
j_gene: TRBJ1-2

CDR3aa: CASSPGPEGYNEQFF
CDR3nt: TGTGCCAGCAGCCCCGGCCCGGAGGGTTACAATGAGCAGTTCTTC
d_gene: -
v_gene: TRBV3-1
abundance: few
j_gene: TRBJ2-1

CDR3aa: CASSLWGQGAYNEQFF
CDR3nt: TGTGCCAGCAGTTTGTGGGGACAGGGGGCATACAATGAGCAGTTCTTC
d_gene: TRBD1
v_gene: TRBV12-3/TRBV12-4
abundance: few
j_gene: TRBJ2-1

CDR3aa: CASSPGGWTDTQYF
CDR3nt: TGTGCCAGCTCACCAGGAGGTTGGACAGATACGCAGTATTTT
d_gene: -
v_gene: TRBV18
abundance: few
j_gene: TRBJ2-3

CDR3aa: CASSLLAGETTDTQYF
CDR3nt: TGTGCCAGCAGTCTACTAGCGGGGGAAACCACAGATACGCAGTATTTT
d_gene: TRBD2
v_gene: TRBV6-5
abundance: -
j_gene: TRBJ2-3

CDR3aa: CASSARDGANYGYTF
CDR3nt: TGTGCCAGCAGCGCCCGGGACGGGGCCAACTATGGCTACACCTTC
d_gene: -
v_gene: TRBV5-4
abundance: -
j_gene: TRBJ1-2

CDR3aa: CASSILGQGAADTQYF
CDR3nt: TGCGCCAGCAGCATACTGGGACAGGGGGCGGCAGATACGCAGTATTTT
d_gene: TRBD1
v_gene: TRBV5-1
abundance: -
j_gene: TRBJ2-3

CDR3aa: CASSVGNTIYF
CDR3nt: TGTGCCAGCAGTGTTGGAAACACCATATATTTT
d_gene: -
v_gene: TRBV6-5
abundance: -
j_gene: TRBJ1-3

CDR3aa: CAWSPSPGTDYTYEQYF
CDR3nt: TGTGCCTGGAGTCCGTCCCCAGGGACCGATTATACCTACGAGCAGTACTTC
d_gene: -
v_gene: TRBV30
abundance: many
j_gene: TRBJ2-7

CDR3aa: CASSFIGHPQFF
CDR3nt: TGTGCCAGCAGCTTCATCGGCCACCCGCAGTTCTTC
d_gene: -
v_gene: TRBV5-6
abundance: few
j_gene: TRBJ2-1

CDR3aa: CASSQQPPGQGYSPLHF
CDR3nt: TGCGCCAGCAGCCAGCAACCTCCGGGACAGGGTTATTCACCCCTCCACTTT
d_gene: TRBD1
v_gene: TRBV5-1
abundance: few
j_gene: TRBJ1-6

CDR3aa: CASSPTGSVNGYTF
CDR3nt: TGCGCCAGCAGCCCGACAGGGTCAGTCAATGGCTACACCTTC
d_gene: TRBD1
v_gene: TRBV5-1
abundance: few
j_gene: TRBJ1-2

CDR3aa: CALVLNGGKANEQFF
CDR3nt: TGTGCCTTAGTTTTAAATGGGGGAAAAGCCAATGAGCAGTTCTTC
d_gene: -
v_gene: TRBV7-8
abundance: -
j_gene: TRBJ2-1

CDR3aa: CASSPQTSGGTDTQYF
CDR3nt: TGTGCCAGCAGCCCCCAGACTAGCGGGGGTACAGATACGCAGTATTTT
d_gene: TRBD2
v_gene: TRBV9
abundance: -
j_gene: TRBJ2-3

CDR3aa: CASSQAPSFYEQYF
CDR3nt: TGTGCCAGCAGCCAAGCACCGTCCTTCTACGAGCAGTACTTC
d_gene: -
v_gene: TRBV3-1
abundance: -
j_gene: TRBJ2-7

CDR3aa: CASSLDRGFQPQHF
CDR3nt: TGTGCCAGCAGCCTGGACAGGGGATTTCAGCCCCAGCATTTT
d_gene: TRBD1
v_gene: TRBV5-5
abundance: once
j_gene: TRBJ1-5

CDR3aa: CASSIDRGAGEKLFF
CDR3nt: TGTGCCAGCAGCATAGACAGGGGCGCGGGTGAAAAACTGTTTTTT
d_gene: TRBD1
v_gene: TRBV9
abundance: few
j_gene: TRBJ1-4

CDR3aa: CASSRDRGSNEQYF
CDR3nt: TGCGCCAGCAGCCGGGACAGGGGTTCCAACGAGCAGTACTTC
d_gene: TRBD1
v_gene: TRBV4-3
abundance: -
j_gene: TRBJ2-7

CDR3aa: CASSHLGQGADGYTF
CDR3nt: TGCGCCAGCAGCCATTTGGGACAGGGGGCTGATGGCTACACCTTC
d_gene: TRBD1
v_gene: TRBV4-3
abundance: -
j_gene: TRBJ1-2

CDR3aa: CASSVAPTSGRAEAFF
CDR3nt: TGTGCCAGCAGCGTAGCCCCAACTTCTGGGAGGGCTGAAGCTTTCTTT
d_gene: -
v_gene: TRBV9
abundance: few
j_gene: TRBJ1-1

CDR3aa: CASRLHQGRETQYF
CDR3nt: TGTGCCAGCAGATTACACCAGGGTCGCGAGACCCAGTACTTC
d_gene: -
v_gene: TRBV6-5
abundance: few
j_gene: TRBJ2-5

CDR3aa: CAIRSQGGGNTEAFF
CDR3nt: TGTGCCATCAGGTCACAGGGAGGCGGGAACACTGAAGCTTTCTTT
d_gene: -
v_gene: TRBV10-3
abundance: few
j_gene: TRBJ1-1

CDR3aa: CASILGETQYF
CDR3nt: TGTGCCAGCATCCTGGGGGAGACCCAGTACTTC
d_gene: -
v_gene: TRBV6-2/TRBV6-3
abundance: -
j_gene: TRBJ2-5

CDR3aa: CASSRDSWETQYF
CDR3nt: TGTGCCAGCAGCCGGGACAGTTGGGAGACCCAGTACTTC
d_gene: TRBD1
v_gene: TRBV7-3
abundance: -
j_gene: TRBJ2-5

CDR3aa: CAWAGTAYEQYF
CDR3nt: TGTGCCTGGGCCGGGACAGCCTACGAGCAGTACTTC
d_gene: TRBD1
v_gene: TRBV30
abundance: few
j_gene: TRBJ2-7

CDR3aa: CASRAGGGYEQYF
CDR3nt: TGCGCCAGCAGGGCTGGGGGGGGCTACGAGCAGTACTTC
d_gene: TRBD2
v_gene: TRBV5-1
abundance: -
j_gene: TRBJ2-7

CDR3aa: CSATESGYEQYF
CDR3nt: TGCAGTGCCACAGAGTCCGGCTACGAGCAGTACTTC
d_gene: -
v_gene: TRBV20-1
abundance: few
j_gene: TRBJ2-7

CDR3aa: CASSQTPELAGASTDTQYF
CDR3nt: TGCGCCAGCAGCCAAACACCGGAACTAGCGGGGGCCTCCACAGATACGCAGTATTTT
d_gene: TRBD2
v_gene: TRBV4-3
abundance: -
j_gene: TRBJ2-3

CDR3aa: CASSQYPRTDTQYF
CDR3nt: TGTGCCAGCAGCCAATACCCACGCACAGATACGCAGTATTTT
d_gene: -
v_gene: TRBV3-1
abundance: once
j_gene: TRBJ2-3

CDR3aa: CASSQVVGDRVNYGYTF
CDR3nt: TGCGCCAGCAGCCAAGTAGTGGGAGACAGAGTTAACTATGGCTACACCTTC
d_gene: -
v_gene: TRBV4-1
abundance: few
j_gene: TRBJ1-2

CDR3aa: CASSLSVSSGWADTQYF
CDR3nt: TGCGCCAGCAGCTTGAGCGTCTCTAGCGGGTGGGCAGATACGCAGTATTTT
d_gene: TRBD2
v_gene: TRBV5-1
abundance: -
j_gene: TRBJ2-3

CDR3aa: CASSDTGDDYNEQFF
CDR3nt: TGTGCCAGCAGCGACACAGGGGACGACTACAATGAGCAGTTCTTC
d_gene: TRBD1
v_gene: TRBV9
abundance: -
j_gene: TRBJ2-1

CDR3aa: CASSGAGASTDTQYF
CDR3nt: TGTGCCAGCAGCGGAGCGGGGGCTAGCACAGATACGCAGTATTTT
d_gene: TRBD2
v_gene: TRBV11-3
abundance: -
j_gene: TRBJ2-3

CDR3aa: CASSLVGAQETQYF
CDR3nt: TGTGCCAGCAGCTTAGTGGGAGCCCAAGAGACCCAGTACTTC
d_gene: -
v_gene: TRBV5-1
abundance: -
j_gene: TRBJ2-5

CDR3aa: CASSQVGSGWDIQYF
CDR3nt: TGTGCCAGCAGCCAAGTCGGTTCCGGTTGGGACATTCAGTACTTC
d_gene: -
v_gene: TRBV3-1
abundance: -
j_gene: TRBJ2-4

CDR3aa: CSARGSDGRLQETQYF
CDR3nt: TGCAGTGCTAGAGGTTCGGACGGCCGCCTTCAAGAGACCCAGTACTTC
d_gene: -
v_gene: TRBV20-1
abundance: few
j_gene: TRBJ2-5

CDR3aa: CASSNSRQTDTQYF
CDR3nt: TGTGCCAGCAGTAACTCTCGACAAACAGATACGCAGTATTTT
d_gene: -
v_gene: TRBV27
abundance: once
j_gene: TRBJ2-3

CDR3aa: CASSQRGRADTQYF
CDR3nt: TGCGCCAGCAGCCAAAGGGGTAGGGCAGATACGCAGTATTTT
d_gene: -
v_gene: TRBV4-3
abundance: few
j_gene: TRBJ2-3

CDR3aa: CSARVTGGNTGELFF
CDR3nt: TGCAGTGCTAGAGTAACAGGCGGAAACACCGGGGAGCTGTTTTTT
d_gene: -
v_gene: TRBV20-1
abundance: few
j_gene: TRBJ2-2

CDR3aa: CASTPQNPQANTEAFF
CDR3nt: TGTGCCAGTACCCCCCAAAACCCCCAGGCGAACACTGAAGCTTTCTTT
d_gene: -
v_gene: TRBV19
abundance: -
j_gene: TRBJ1-1

CDR3aa: CASSYQGYQETQYF
CDR3nt: TGTGCCAGCAGTTACCAGGGGTACCAAGAGACCCAGTACTTC
d_gene: -
v_gene: TRBV6-2/TRBV6-3
abundance: few
j_gene: TRBJ2-5

CDR3aa: CASSPVELRGGRVNEQFF
CDR3nt: TGTGCCAGCAGTCCCGTAGAGTTGCGGGGGGGCCGTGTGAATGAGCAGTTCTTC
d_gene: TRBD2
v_gene: TRBV28
abundance: -
j_gene: TRBJ2-1

CDR3aa: CAISEERDYSGANVLTF
CDR3nt: TGTGCCATCAGTGAGGAAAGGGATTACTCTGGGGCCAACGTCCTGACTTTC
d_gene: -
v_gene: TRBV10-3
abundance: -
j_gene: TRBJ2-6

CDR3aa: CASSLDRQGTDEQFF
CDR3nt: TGTGCCAGCAGTTTAGACCGACAGGGTACTGATGAGCAGTTCTTC
d_gene: TRBD1
v_gene: TRBV12-3/TRBV12-4
abundance: -
j_gene: TRBJ2-1

CDR3aa: CASSPRTHVGLAGVGEQFF
CDR3nt: TGTGCCAGCTCCCCCCGGACACATGTCGGACTAGCGGGGGTAGGTGAGCAGTTCTTC
d_gene: TRBD2
v_gene: TRBV6-2/TRBV6-3
abundance: -
j_gene: TRBJ2-1